A selection of T cell receptor beta chains follows, all from one sample in a study of STAT5B mutations in CD4+ large granular lymphocyte leukemia. The protocol was immunoSEQ multiplex PCR, while the TCRdb copy is restricted to in-frame clones and leaves out a portion. Of 31,000 or so clones listed, around 82% were seen once; the top ten hold 2% to 2.5%. What was sequenced was CD4+ T cells from blood buffy coats. Receptors originate from a human donor in good health. Both conserved end residues are part of each CDR3.

j_call v_call cdr3_length cdr3_aa
TRBJ2-7 TRBV28 11 CASRDYLEQYF
TRBJ2-3 TRBV28 15 CASSLGGGGTDTQYF
TRBJ2-7 TRBV7-2 13 CASSLQGAWEQYF
TRBJ2-3 TRBV6-1 14 CASSSSGGTDTQYF
TRBJ1-2 TRBV7-9 14 CASGQGTVYYGYTF
TRBJ2-2 TRBV19 14 CASSFAGGTGELFF
TRBJ1-2 TRBV9 14 CASSVDGLNYGYTF
TRBJ1-5 TRBV2 14 CASSRDTSNQPQHF
TRBJ2-5 TRBV4-3 11 CAFDQSGTQYF
TRBJ1-4 TRBV2 16 CASSEAAGGGQEKLFF
TRBJ2-5 TRBV7-9 14 CASGIGAYQETQYF
TRBJ2-3 TRBV4-2 15 CASTGGGTRADTQYF
TRBJ2-1 TRBV5-4 15 CASFTGGASYNEQFF
TRBJ2-4 TRBV4-1 17 CASSQAERGGGKNIQYF